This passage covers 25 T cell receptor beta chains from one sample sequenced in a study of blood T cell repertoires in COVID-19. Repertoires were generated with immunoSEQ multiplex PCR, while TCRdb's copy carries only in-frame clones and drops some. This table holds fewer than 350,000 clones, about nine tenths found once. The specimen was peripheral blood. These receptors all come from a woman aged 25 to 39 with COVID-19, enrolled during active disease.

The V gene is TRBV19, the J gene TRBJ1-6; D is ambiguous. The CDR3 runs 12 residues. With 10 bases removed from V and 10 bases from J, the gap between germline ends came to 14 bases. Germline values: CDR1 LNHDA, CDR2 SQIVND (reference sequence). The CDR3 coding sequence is TGTGCCACCGCAGCGCCCGGGTCACCCCTCCACTTT. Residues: CATAAPGSPLHF.

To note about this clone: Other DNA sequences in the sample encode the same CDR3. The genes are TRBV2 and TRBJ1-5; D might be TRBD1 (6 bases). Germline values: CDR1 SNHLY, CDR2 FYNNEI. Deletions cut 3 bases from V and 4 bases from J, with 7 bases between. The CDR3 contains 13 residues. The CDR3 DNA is TGTGCCAGCAGTGAGGACAGAAATCAGCCCCAGCATTTT. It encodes CASSEDRNQPQHF.

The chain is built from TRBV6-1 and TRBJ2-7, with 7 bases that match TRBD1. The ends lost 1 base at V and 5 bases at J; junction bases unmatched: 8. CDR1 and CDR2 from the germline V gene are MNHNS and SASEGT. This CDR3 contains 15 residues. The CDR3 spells CASSEEGTEGNEQYV. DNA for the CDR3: TGTGCCAGCAGTGAAGAAGGGACAGAGGGAAACGAGCAGTACGTC.

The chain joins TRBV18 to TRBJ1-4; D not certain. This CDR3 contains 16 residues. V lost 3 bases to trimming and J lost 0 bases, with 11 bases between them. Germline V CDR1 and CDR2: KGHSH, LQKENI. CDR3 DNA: TGTGCCAGCTCACCCTCCTTAGCAACAACTAATGAAAAACTGTTTTTT. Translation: CASSPSLATTNEKLFF.

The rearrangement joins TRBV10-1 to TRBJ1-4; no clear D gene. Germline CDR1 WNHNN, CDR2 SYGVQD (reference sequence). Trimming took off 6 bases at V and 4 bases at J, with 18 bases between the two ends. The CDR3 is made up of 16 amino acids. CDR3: CASRLGVDGVNEKLFF. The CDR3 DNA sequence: TGCGCCAGCAGGTTAGGTGTGGACGGGGTTAATGAAAAACTGTTTTTT.

Here the CDR3 reads CASSLSTPDRLDGYTF. The CDR3 DNA follows: TGTGCCAGCAGTTTATCGACCCCGGACAGGCTCGATGGCTACACCTTC. The chain carries TRBV27 and TRBJ1-2; 7 nucleotides agree with TRBD1. Germline loops: CDR1 MNHEY, CDR2 SMNVEV (reference sequence). V was pared by 0 bases and J by 6 bases, with 10 bases of the junction left unmatched. The CDR3 is 16 residues long.

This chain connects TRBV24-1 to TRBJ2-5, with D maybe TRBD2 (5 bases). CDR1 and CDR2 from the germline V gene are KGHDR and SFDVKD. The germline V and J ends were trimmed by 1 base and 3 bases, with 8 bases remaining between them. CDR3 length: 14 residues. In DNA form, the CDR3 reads TGTGCCACCAGTGATTTAACTAGTGAAGAGACCCAGTACTTC. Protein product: CATSDLTSEETQYF.

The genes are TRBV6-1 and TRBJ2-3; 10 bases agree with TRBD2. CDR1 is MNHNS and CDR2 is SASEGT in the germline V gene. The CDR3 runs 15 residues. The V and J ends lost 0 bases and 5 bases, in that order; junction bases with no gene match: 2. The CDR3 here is CASSEASGGVDTQYF. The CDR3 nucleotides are TGTGCCAGCAGTGAAGCGAGCGGGGGGGTAGATACGCAGTATTTT.

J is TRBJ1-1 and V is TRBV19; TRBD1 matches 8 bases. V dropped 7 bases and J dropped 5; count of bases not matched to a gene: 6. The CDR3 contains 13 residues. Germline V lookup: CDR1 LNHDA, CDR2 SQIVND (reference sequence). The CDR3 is CASITGGSTEAFF. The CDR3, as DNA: TGTGCCAGTATTACAGGGGGGTCTACTGAAGCTTTCTTT.

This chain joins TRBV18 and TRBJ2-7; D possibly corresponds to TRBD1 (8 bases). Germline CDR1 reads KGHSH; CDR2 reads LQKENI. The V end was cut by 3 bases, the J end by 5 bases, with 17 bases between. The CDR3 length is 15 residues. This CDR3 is CASSPQQGGGDEQYF. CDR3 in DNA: TGTGCCAGCTCACCCCAACAGGGGGGAGGGGACGAGCAGTACTTC.

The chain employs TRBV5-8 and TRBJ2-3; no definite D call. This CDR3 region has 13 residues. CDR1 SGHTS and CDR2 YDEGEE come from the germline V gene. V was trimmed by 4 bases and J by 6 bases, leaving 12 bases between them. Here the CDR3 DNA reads TGTGCCAGCAGCGGCCGTAGCTGGGATACGCAGTATTTT. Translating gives CASSGRSWDTQYF.

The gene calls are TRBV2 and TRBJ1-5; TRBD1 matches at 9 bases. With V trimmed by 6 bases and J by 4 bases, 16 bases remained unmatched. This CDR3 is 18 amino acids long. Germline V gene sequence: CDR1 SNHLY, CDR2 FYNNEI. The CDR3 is CASRKGQGPASINQPQHF. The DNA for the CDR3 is TGTGCCAGCAGAAAAGGACAGGGGCCTGCATCGATTAATCAGCCCCAGCATTTT.

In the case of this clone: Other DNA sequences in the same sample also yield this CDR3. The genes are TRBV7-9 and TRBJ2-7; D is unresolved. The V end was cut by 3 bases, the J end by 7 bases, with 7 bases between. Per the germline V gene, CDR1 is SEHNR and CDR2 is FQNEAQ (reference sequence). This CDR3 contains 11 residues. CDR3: CASSLGREQYF. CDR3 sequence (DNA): TGTGCCAGCAGCTTGGGCCGTGAGCAGTACTTC.

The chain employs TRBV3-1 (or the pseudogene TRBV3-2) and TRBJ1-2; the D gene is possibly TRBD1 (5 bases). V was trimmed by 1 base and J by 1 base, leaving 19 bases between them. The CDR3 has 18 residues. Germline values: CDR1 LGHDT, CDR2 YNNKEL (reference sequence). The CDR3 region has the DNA TGTGCCAGCAGCCAAGTTGAAGGGCGACAGACCATTAACTATGGCTACACCTTC. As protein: CASSQVEGRQTINYGYTF.

The CDR3 is CATSRGTGHEQFF. The CDR3 DNA reads as TGTGCCACCAGCAGGGGGACAGGGCATGAGCAGTTCTTC. The chain recombines TRBV15 with TRBJ2-1, with 9 bases identical to TRBD1. With V trimmed by 3 bases and J by 8 bases, 2 bases remained unmatched. Per the germline V gene, CDR1 is LNHNV and CDR2 is YYDKDF (reference sequence). The CDR3 loop spans 13 amino acids. The full variable domain, completed using reference TRBV15 and TRBJ2-1, is DAMVIQNPRYQVTQFGKPVTLSCSQTLNHNVMYWYQQKSSQAPKLLFHYYDKDFNNEADTPDNFQSRRPNTSFCFLDIRSPGLGDTAMYLCATSRGTGHEQFFGPGTRLTVL.

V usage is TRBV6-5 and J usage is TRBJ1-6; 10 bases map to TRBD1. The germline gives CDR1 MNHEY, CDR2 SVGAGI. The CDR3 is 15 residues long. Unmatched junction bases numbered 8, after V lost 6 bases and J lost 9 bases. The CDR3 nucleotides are TGTGCCAGCAGAGAGAGGACAGGGGGTTTTTCACCCCTCCACTTT. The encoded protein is CASRERTGGFSPLHF.

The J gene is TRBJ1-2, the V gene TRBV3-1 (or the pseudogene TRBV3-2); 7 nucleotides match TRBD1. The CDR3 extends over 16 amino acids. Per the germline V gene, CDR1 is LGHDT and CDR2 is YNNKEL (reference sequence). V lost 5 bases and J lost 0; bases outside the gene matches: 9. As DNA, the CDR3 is TGTGCCAGCAGCTTAGGACAGGCCCTAACTAACTATGGCTACACCTTC. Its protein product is CASSLGQALTNYGYTF.

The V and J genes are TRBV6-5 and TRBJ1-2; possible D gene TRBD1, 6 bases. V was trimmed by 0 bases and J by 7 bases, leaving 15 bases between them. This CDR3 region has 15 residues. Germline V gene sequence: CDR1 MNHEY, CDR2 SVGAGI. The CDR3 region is CASSYSGRGGSGYTF. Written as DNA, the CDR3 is TGTGCCAGCAGTTACTCCGGCAGGGGTGGCTCTGGCTACACCTTC.

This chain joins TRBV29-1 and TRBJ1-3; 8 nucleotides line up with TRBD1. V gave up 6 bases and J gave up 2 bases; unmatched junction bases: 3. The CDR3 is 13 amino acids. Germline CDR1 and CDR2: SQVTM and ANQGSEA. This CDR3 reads CSVEQGAGNTIYF. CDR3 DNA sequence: TGCAGCGTCGAACAGGGGGCTGGAAACACCATATATTTT.

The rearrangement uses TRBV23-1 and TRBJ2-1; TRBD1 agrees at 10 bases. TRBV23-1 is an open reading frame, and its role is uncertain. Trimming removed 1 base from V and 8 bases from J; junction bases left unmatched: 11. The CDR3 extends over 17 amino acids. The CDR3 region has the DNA TGCGCCAGCAGTCAATGCTGTCCGGGACAGGGGCTCGATGAGCAGTTCTTC. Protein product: CASSQCCPGQGLDEQFF.

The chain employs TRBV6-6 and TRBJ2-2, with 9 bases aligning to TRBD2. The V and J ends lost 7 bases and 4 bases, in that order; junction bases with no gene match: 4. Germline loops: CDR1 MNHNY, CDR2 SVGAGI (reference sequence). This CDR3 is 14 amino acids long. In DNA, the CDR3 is TGTGCCAGCATGACTAGCGGTACCACCGGGGAGCTGTTTTTT. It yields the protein CASMTSGTTGELFF.

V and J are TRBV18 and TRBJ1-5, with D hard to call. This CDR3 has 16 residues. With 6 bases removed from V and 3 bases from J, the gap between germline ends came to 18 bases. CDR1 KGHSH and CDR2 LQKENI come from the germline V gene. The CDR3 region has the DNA TGTGCCAGCTCCCCCTCCGGGGAGACCCTCAATCAGCCCCAGCATTTT. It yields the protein CASSPSGETLNQPQHF.

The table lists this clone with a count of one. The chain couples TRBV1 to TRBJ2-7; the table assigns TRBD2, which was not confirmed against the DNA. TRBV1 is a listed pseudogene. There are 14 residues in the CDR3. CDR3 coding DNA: TGCACCAGCGAGCCATCGGGTAGCGTGTACGAGCAGTACGTC. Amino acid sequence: CTSEPSGSVYEQYV.

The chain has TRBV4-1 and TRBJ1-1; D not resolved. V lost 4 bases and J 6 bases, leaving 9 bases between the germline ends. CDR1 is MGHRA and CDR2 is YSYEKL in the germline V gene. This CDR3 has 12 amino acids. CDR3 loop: CASSRSTAEAFF. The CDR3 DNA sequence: TGCGCCAGCAGCCGCAGTACCGCTGAAGCTTTCTTT.

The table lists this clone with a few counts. CDR3 coding DNA: TGTGCCAGCAGTGAAGGGGCAGGGCCCCAGCATTTT. This codes for CASSEGAGPQHF. V gene TRBV6-1 combines with J gene TRBJ1-5, with D unresolved. The CDR3 totals 12 residues. V dropped 1 base and J dropped 9 bases, with 7 bases sitting between them. Germline CDR1 is MNHNS and CDR2 is SASEGT.